This TCR beta chain is from a study of radiotherapy plus CTLA-4 blockade in lung cancer. Overall study: Objective responses occurred in 18% of patients; about 34% had disease control.

Assay: immunoSEQ multiplex PCR; the TCRdb copy retains only in-frame clones and omits some. The repertoire includes more than 75,000 clones, around 74% of them detected once, and about 3% sits in the top ten. With 1 base removed from V and 5 bases from J, the gap between germline ends came to 5 bases. The CDR3 is 12 amino acids. The germline V gene has CDR1 MGHDK and CDR2 SYGVNS. This specimen consisted of peripheral blood, obtained from a patient treated with radiotherapy plus ipilimumab. The sequence derives from a human donor with non-small cell lung cancer who had a partial response to radiotherapy plus ipilimumab. Some clones in this sample may be carry-over from other donors' samples. The chain has TRBV25-1 and TRBJ1-2; D remains ambiguous. The CDR3 sequence: CASSEWRYGYTF. CDR3 DNA sequence: TGTGCCAGCAGTGAATGGCGGTATGGCTACACCTTC.